One TCR beta chain is described in this entry. Unique molecular identifiers were used to barcode this TCRbeta library. TCRdb reprocessed the PCR reads via MiXCR and lists one record per CDR3 protein. The table shows over 550,000 distinct CDR3 sequences, with about 10% occurring only once. The sample belongs to a study of T-cell reconstitution after alpha-beta-depleted transplantation in children. The CDR3 is 16 amino acids. Germline assignment: CDR1 DFQATT and CDR2 SNEGSKA (reference sequence). Trimming stripped 0 bases from V and 7 bases from J, with 21 bases between. The sequence derives from a human donor who donated a stem cell graft to a child with acute myeloid leukemia. The sequencing used PBMCs from the stem cell graft donor, collected from the stem cell graft. This rearrangement joins TRBV20-1 to TRBJ2-5; tentative D call: TRBD1 (7 bases). The CDR3 protein is CSARDQGGVSPPTQYF. CDR3 DNA sequence: TGCAGTGCTAGAGATCAGGGGGGAGTATCGCCCCCGACCCAGTACTTC.